This T cell receptor (beta chain) was captured in a study of cytotoxic CD8 clonotypes in ibrutinib-treated CLL. Study overall: Complete response was seen in 2 patients and partial in approximately 25; about twelve progressed and around 14 stayed remitted after a median about 68 months. Study-wide results and caveats: Sustained-remission and progressing patients' sampling times differed. Baseline clonality was higher than in age-matched healthy donors and moved in step with circulating CD8+ T-cell counts.

A note on this clone: What it binds is not known.

V gave up 6 bases and J gave up 16 bases; unmatched junction bases: 4. The CDR3 length is 11 residues. Per germline, CDR1 SGHTS and CDR2 YDEGEE. The intended depth for sequencing was 1 in 200,000 to 1 in 1 million T cells. TCRdb's table, derived via immunoSEQ multiplex PCR, lists solely in-frame clones and lacks some. The sample has around 150,000 clones; around 82% are singletons. The V and J genes are TRBV5-8 and TRBJ1-6; 10 nucleotides line up with TRBD1. The sequenced sample was PBMCs, obtained after 36 months of ibrutinib treatment. This receptor was identified in a human donor with chronic lymphocytic leukemia. The CDR3 nucleotides are TGTGCCAGCACTGACAGGGGGCCTCTCCACTTT. Encoded protein: CASTDRGPLHF.